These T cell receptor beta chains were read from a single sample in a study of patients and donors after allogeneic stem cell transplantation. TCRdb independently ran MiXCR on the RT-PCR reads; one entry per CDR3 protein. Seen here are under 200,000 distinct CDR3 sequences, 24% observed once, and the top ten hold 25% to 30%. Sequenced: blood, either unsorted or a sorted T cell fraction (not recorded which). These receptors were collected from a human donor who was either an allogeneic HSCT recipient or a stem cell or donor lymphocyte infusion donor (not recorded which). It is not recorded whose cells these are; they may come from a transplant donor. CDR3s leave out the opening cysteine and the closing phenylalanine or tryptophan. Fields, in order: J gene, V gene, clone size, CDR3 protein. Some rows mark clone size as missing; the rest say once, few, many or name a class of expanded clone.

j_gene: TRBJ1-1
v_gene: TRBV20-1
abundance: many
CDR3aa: SASPQGMNTEAF

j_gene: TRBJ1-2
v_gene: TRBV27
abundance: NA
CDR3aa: ASSLRGEGPRYGYT

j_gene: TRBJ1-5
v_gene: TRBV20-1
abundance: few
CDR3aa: SATRPIHLVGNQPQH

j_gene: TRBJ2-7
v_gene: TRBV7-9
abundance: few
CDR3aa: ASSTGLLQY

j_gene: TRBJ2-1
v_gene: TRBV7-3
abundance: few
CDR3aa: ASSLGGSPNNEQF

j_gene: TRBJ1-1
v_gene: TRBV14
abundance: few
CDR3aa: ASSQSLAGNTEAF

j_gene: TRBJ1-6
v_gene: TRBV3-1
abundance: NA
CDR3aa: ASSQDGNSPLH

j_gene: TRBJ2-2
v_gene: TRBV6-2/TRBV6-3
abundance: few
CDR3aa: ASSLTSANTGELF

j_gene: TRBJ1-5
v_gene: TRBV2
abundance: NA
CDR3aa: ASGQRGGNQPQH

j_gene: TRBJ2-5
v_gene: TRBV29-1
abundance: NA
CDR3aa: SELAGGPSETQY

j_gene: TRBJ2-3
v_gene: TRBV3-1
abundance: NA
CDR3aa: ASSRRGTTQYPRTDTQY

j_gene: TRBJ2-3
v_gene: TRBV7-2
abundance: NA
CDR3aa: ASSLRTISDTQY

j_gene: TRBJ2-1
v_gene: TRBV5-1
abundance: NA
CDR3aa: ASGPDGQDYNEQF

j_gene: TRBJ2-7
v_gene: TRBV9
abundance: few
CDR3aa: ASSASRDAWEQY

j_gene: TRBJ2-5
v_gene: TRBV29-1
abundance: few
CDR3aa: SVPFGGGETQY

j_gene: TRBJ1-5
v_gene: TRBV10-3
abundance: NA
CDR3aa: AISLEGRGGGQPQH

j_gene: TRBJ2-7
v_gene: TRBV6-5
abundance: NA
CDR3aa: ASSYDGGAEEQY

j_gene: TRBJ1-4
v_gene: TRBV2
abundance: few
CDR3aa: ASSDLTQLSNEKLF

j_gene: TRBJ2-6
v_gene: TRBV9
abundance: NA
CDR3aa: ASSVERSGANVLT

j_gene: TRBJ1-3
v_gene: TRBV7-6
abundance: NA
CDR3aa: ASSLGRGNENTIY

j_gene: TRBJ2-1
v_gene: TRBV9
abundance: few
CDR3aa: ASSVGDLAANEQF

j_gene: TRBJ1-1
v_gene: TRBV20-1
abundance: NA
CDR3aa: SARAHSLQNPEAF

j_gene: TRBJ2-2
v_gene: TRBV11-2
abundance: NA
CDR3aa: ASSYRNGELF

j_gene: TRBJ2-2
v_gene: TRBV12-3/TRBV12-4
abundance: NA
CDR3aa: ASSPTSGNGIAGELF

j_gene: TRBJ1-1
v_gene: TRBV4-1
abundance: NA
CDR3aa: ASSQLGMNTEAF

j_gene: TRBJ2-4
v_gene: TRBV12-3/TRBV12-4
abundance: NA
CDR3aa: ASSKSSGIYIQY

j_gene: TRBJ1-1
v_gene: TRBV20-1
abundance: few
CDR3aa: SARGPLMNTEAF

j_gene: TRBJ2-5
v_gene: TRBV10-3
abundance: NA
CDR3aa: AISESGGQETQY

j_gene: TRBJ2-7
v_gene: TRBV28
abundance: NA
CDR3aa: ASSVPGGAKDEQY

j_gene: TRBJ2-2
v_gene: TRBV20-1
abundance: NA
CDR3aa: SARGLPENTGELF

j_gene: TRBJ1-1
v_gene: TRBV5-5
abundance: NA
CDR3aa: ASSGAF

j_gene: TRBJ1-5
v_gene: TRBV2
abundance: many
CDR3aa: ATREDNTGNQPQH

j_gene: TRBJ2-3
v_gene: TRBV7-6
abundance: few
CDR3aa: ASSLAGYLPDTQY

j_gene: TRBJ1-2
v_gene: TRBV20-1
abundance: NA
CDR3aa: SAKTGTDGYT

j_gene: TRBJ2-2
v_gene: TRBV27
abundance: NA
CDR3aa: ASRFQGGETGELF

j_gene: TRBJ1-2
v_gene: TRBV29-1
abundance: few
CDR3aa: SVRNGATHGYT

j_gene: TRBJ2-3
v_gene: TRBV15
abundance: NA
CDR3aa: ATSASPPDTQY

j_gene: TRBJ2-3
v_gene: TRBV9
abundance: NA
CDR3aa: ASSGLPFFDTQY

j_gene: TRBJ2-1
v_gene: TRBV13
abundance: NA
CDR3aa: ASSLVQGTYNEQF

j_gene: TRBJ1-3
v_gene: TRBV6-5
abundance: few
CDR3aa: ASRRNSGNTIY

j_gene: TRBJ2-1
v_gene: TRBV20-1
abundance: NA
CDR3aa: SASETGPVPNEQF

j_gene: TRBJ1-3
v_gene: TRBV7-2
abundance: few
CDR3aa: ASSLVASGSGNTIY

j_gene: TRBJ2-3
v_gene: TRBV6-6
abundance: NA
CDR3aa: ASSYSGGAVDTQY

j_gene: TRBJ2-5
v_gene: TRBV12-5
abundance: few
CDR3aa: ASGHRRSDRGETQY

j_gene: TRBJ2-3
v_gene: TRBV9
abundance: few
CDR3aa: ASSPRASGSTDTQY

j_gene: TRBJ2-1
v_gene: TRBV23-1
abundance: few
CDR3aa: ASSQSRQGREQF

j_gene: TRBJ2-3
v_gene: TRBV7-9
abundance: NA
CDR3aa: ASSLLAGVPDTQY

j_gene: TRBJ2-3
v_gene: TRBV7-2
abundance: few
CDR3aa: ASSSGLAGLDTQY

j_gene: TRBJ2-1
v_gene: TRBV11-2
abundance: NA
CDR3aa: ASSLGTGFTNEQF

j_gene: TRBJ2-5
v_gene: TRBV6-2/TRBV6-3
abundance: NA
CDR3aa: ASSYSIDSGRVSEETQY

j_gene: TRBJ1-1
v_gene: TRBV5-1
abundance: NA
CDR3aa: ASNSGGMNTEAF

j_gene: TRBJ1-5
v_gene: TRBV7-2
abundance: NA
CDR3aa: ASSSSGQPQH

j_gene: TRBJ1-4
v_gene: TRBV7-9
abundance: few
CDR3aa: ASSSGRSTNEKLF

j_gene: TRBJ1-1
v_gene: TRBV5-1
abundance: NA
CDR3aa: ASSSDRGDTEAF